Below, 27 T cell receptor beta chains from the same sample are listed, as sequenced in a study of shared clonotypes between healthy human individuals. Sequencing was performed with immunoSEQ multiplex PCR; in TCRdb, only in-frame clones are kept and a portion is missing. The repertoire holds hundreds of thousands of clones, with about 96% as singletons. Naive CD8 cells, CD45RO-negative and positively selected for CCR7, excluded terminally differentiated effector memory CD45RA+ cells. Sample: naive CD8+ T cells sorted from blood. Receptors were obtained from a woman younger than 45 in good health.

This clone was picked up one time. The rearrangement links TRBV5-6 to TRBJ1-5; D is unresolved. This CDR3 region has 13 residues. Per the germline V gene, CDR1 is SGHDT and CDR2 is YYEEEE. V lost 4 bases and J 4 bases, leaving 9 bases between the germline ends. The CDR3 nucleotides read TGTGCCAGCAGCATGGACCCAAATCAGCCCCAGCATTTT. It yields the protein CASSMDPNQPQHF.

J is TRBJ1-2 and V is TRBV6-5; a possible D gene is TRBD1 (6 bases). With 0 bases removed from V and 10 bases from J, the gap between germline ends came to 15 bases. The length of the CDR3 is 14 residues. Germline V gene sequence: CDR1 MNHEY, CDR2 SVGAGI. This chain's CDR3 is CASSYSSQGSSYTF. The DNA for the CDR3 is TGTGCCAGCAGTTACTCTTCCCAGGGGAGTTCCTACACCTTC.

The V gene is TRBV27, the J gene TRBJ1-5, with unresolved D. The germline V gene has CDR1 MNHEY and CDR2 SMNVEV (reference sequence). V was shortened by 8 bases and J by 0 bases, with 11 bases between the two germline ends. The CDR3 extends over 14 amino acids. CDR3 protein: CASGRPDSNQPQHF. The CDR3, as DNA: TGTGCCAGCGGCCGGCCAGATAGCAATCAGCCCCAGCATTTT.

Here the CDR3 DNA reads TGTGCCAGCAGTACCGGGGTTAATCAGCCCCAGCATTTT. Protein sequence: CASSTGVNQPQHF. The chain joins TRBV25-1 to TRBJ1-5, with D hard to call. The CDR3 consists of 13 residues. Trimming removed 5 bases from V and 4 bases from J, with 9 bases in between. Germline assignment: CDR1 MGHDK and CDR2 SYGVNS.

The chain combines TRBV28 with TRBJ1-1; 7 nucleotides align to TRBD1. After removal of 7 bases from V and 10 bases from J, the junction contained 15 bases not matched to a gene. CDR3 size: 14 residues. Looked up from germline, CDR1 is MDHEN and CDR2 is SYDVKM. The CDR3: CASTRQGWGKVAFF. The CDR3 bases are TGTGCCAGCACCAGACAGGGTTGGGGCAAAGTAGCTTTCTTT.

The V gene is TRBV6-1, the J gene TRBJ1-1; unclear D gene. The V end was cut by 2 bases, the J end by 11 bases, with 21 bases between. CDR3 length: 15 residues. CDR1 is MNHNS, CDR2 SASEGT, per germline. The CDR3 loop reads CASSEPIGLRVGAFF. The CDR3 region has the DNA TGTGCCAGCAGTGAACCGATAGGGCTACGAGTTGGGGCTTTCTTT.

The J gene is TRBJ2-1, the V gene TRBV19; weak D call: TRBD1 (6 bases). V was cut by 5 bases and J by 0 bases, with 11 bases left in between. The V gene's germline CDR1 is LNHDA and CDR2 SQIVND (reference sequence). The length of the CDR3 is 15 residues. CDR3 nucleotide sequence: TGTGCCAGTAGTTCGAGGGGGAGCTCCTACAATGAGCAGTTCTTC. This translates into CASSSRGSSYNEQFF. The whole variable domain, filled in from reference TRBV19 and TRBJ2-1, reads DGGITQSPKYLFRKEGQNVTLSCEQNLNHDAMYWYRQDPGQGLRLIYYSQIVNDFQKGDIAEGYSVSREKKESFPLTVTSAQKNPTAFYLCASSSRGSSYNEQFFGPGTRLTVL.

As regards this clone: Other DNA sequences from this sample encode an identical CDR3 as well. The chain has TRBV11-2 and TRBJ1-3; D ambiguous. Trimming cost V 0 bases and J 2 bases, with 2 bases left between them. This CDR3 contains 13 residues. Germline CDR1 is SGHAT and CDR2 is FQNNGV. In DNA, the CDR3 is TGTGCCAGCAGCTTAGATCCTGGAAACACCATATATTTT. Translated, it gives CASSLDPGNTIYF.

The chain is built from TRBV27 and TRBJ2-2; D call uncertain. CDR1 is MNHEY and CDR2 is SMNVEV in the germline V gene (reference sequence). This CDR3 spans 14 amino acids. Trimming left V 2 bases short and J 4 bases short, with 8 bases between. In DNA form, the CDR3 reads TGTGCCAGCAGTTTAGTCTTCGGCACCGGGGAGCTGTTTTTT. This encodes CASSLVFGTGELFF.

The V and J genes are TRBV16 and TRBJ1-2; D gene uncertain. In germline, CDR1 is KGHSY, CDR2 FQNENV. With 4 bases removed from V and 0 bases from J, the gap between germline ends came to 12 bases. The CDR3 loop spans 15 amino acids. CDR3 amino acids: CASSPRGDSNYGYTF. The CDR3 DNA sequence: TGTGCCAGCAGCCCCCGTGGGGATTCTAACTATGGCTACACCTTC.

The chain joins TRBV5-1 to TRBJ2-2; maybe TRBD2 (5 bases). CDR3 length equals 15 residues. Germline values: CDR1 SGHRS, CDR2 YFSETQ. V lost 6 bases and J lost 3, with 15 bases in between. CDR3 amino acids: CASKKDSRYTGELFF. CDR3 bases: TGCGCCAGCAAAAAGGACTCACGATACACCGGGGAGCTGTTTTTT.

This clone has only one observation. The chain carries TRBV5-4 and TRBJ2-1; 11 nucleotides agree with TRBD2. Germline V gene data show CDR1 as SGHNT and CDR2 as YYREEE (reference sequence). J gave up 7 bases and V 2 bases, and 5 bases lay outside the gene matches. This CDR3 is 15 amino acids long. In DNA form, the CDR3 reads TGTGCCAGCAGCTTTATAGCGGGAGGGCCAAATGAGCAGTTCTTC. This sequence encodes CASSFIAGGPNEQFF.

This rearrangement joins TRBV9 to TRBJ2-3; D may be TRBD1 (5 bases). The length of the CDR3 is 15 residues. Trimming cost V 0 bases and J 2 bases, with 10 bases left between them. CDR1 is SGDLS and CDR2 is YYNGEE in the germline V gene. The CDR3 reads CASSVARANTDTQYF. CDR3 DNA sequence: TGTGCCAGCAGCGTAGCCAGGGCTAACACAGATACGCAGTATTTT.

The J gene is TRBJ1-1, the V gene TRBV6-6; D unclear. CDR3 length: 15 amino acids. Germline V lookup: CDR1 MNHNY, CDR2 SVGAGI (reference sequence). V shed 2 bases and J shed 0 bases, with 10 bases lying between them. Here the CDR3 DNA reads TGTGCCAGCAGTTACGTTCTGACGATGAACACTGAAGCTTTCTTT. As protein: CASSYVLTMNTEAFF.

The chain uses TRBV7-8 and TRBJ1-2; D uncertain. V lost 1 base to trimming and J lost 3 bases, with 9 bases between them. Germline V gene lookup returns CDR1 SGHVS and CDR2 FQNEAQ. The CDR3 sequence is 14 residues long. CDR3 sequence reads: CASSLGSSHYGYTF. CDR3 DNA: TGTGCCAGCAGCTTAGGGAGCAGCCACTATGGCTACACCTTC.

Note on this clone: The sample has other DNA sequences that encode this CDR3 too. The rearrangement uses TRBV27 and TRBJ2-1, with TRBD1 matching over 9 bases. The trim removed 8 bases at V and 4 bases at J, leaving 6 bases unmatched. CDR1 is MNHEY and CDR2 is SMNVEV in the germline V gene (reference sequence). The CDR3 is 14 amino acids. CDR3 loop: CASRTGTGYNEQFF. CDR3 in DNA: TGTGCCAGCCGGACCGGGACAGGGTACAATGAGCAGTTCTTC.

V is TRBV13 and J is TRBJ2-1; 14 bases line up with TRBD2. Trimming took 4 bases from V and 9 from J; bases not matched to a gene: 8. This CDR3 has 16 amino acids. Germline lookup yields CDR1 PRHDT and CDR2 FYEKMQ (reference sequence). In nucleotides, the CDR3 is TGTGCCAGCAGCTCCCTGACTAGCGGGAGGGCCGGTGAGCAGTTCTTC. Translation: CASSSLTSGRAGEQFF.

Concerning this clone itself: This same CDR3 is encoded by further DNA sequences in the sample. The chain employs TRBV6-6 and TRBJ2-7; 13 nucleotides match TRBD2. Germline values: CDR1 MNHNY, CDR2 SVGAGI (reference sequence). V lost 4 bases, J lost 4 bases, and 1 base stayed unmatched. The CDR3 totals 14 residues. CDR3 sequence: CASSWTSGSYEQYF. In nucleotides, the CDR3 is TGTGCCAGCAGTTGGACTAGCGGGAGTTACGAGCAGTACTTC.

DNA of the CDR3: TGTGCCAGCAGCCCCGGGGTCGGGAGCACAGATACGCAGTATTTT. It translates to CASSPGVGSTDTQYF. This chain joins TRBV9 and TRBJ2-3, with D perhaps matching TRBD2 (5 bases). The CDR3 contains 15 residues. CDR1 is SGDLS, CDR2 YYNGEE, per germline. Trimming took 4 bases from V and 0 from J, leaving 12 bases between them. The full variable domain, its missing parts supplied by reference TRBV9 and TRBJ2-3, is DSGVTQTPKHLITATGQRVTLRCSPRSGDLSVYWYQQSLDQGLQFLIQYYNGEERAKGNILERFSAQQFPDLHSELNLSSLELGDSALYFCASSPGVGSTDTQYFGPGTRLTVL.

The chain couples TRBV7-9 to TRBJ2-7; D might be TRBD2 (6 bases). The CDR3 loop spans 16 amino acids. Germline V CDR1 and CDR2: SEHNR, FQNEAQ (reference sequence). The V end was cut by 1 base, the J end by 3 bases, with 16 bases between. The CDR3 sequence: CASSLVPGEALYEQYF. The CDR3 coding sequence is TGTGCCAGCAGCTTAGTCCCTGGGGAGGCCCTCTACGAGCAGTACTTC.

The DNA of the CDR3 is TGTGCCAGCACAGGTCACACTGAAGCTTTCTTT. It is translated as CASTGHTEAFF. This chain links TRBV5-6 with TRBJ1-1, with D uncertain. The germline CDR1 and CDR2 sequences are SGHDT and YYEEEE. Trimming took 6 bases from V and 3 from J, leaving 6 bases between them. The CDR3 has 11 residues.

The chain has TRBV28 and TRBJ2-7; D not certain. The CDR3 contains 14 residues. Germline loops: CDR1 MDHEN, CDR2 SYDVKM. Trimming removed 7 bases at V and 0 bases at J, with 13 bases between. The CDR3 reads CASTPSGSSYEQYF. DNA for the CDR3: TGTGCCAGCACCCCATCGGGCAGCTCCTACGAGCAGTACTTC.

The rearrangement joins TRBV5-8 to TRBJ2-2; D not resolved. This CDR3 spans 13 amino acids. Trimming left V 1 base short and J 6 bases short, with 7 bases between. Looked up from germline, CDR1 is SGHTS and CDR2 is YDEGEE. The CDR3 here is CASSLFYAGELFF. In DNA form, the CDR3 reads TGTGCCAGCAGCTTGTTTTACGCCGGGGAGCTGTTTTTT. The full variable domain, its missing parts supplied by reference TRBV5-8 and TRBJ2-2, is EAGVTQSPTHLIKTRGQQATLRCSPISGHTSVYWYQQALGLGLQFLLWYDEGEERNRGNFPPRFSGRQFPNYSSELNVNALELEDSALYLCASSLFYAGELFFGEGSRLTVL.

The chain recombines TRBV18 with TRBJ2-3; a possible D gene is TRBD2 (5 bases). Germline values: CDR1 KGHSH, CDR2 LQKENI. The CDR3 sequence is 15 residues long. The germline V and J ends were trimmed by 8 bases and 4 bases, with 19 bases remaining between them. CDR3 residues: CASTRGPSDPDTQYF. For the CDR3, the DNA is TGTGCCAGCACACGAGGGCCATCGGATCCAGATACGCAGTATTTT. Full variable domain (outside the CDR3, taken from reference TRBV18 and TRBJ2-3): NAGVMQNPRHLVRRRGQEARLRCSPMKGHSHVYWYRQLPEEGLKFMVYLQKENIIDESGMPKERFSAEFPKEGPSILRIQQVVRGDSAAYFCASTRGPSDPDTQYFGPGTRLTVL.

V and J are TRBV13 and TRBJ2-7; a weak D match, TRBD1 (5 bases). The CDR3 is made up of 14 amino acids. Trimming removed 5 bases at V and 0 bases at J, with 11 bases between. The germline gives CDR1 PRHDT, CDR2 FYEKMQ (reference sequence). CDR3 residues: CASSQGVGSYEQYF. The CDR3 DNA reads TGTGCCAGCAGCCAAGGGGTCGGCTCCTACGAGCAGTACTTC.

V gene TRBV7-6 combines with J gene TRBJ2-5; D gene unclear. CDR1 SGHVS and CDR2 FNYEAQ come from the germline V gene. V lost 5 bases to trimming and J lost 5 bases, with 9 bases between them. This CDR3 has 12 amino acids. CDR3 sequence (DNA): TGTGCCAGCAGCAAGGACGGGGAGACCCAGTACTTC. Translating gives CASSKDGETQYF.

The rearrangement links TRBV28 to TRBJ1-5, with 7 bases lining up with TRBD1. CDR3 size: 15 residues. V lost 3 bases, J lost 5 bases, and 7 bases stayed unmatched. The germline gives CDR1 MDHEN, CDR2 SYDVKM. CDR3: CASSFDREIHQPQHF. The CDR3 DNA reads TGTGCCAGCAGTTTTGACAGGGAGATACATCAGCCCCAGCATTTT.